Presented here are 8 T cell receptor beta chains from one specimen sequenced in a study of T cells in tumors after PD-1 blockade. Sequencing was performed with immunoSEQ multiplex PCR; in TCRdb, only in-frame clones are kept and a portion is missing. The sample holds approximately 600 clones, 75% seen once. Sequenced material: tumor tissue, taken after anti-PD-1 treatment. The receptors shown here come from a human donor with basal cell carcinoma.

The chain joins TRBV9 to TRBJ2-1, with 8 bases lining up with TRBD2. The ends lost 3 bases at V and 2 bases at J; junction bases unmatched: 4. Germline V gene lookup returns CDR1 SGDLS and CDR2 YYNGEE. The CDR3 is made up of 15 amino acids. The DNA for the CDR3 is TGTGCCAGCAGCGGACGGACTAGCCCCTACAATGAGCAGTTCTTC. Its protein product is CASSGRTSPYNEQFF.

This chain uses TRBV4-2 with TRBJ2-1; 10 bases match TRBD2. Trimming cost V 0 bases and J 6 bases; bases outside gene matches: 11. Germline V gene lookup returns CDR1 LGHNA and CDR2 YNFKEQ. The CDR3 consists of 18 residues. The CDR3 DNA sequence: TGTGCCAGCAGCCAAGATCAAGCGGGGGGGCTCCAGGCCAATGAGCAGTTCTTC. As protein: CASSQDQAGGLQANEQFF.

This clone appeared once. V and J are TRBV4-2 and TRBJ2-5; D remains unclear. The CDR3 contains 18 residues. CDR1 and CDR2 from the germline V gene are LGHNA and YNFKEQ. Trimming took off 0 bases at V and 0 bases at J, with 17 bases between the two ends. The CDR3 is CASSQDLLGGRNQETQYF. The CDR3 DNA reads as TGTGCCAGCAGCCAAGATTTGTTGGGCGGAAGGAACCAAGAGACCCAGTACTTC.

The chain recombines TRBV2 with TRBJ2-7; D unresolved. The ends were cut back, 2 bases at V and 0 bases at J, with 8 bases in the middle. This CDR3 is 14 amino acids long. From germline, CDR1 is SNHLY and CDR2 FYNNEI. The DNA for the CDR3 is TGTGCCAGCAGTGAACACGTGGCCTCCTACGAGCAGTACTTC. Amino acids: CASSEHVASYEQYF.

This chain uses TRBV5-1 with TRBJ1-4; TRBD1 might be the D (6 bases). Germline CDR1 SGHRS, CDR2 YFSETQ. Trimming shortened V by 2 bases and J by 0 bases, and 17 bases separated the two germline ends. The CDR3 runs 18 residues. CDR3 nucleotides: TGCGCCAGCAGCTTCGCCGGGACACAAGTCCCAACTAATGAAAAACTGTTTTTT. Translated, it gives CASSFAGTQVPTNEKLFF.

In this sample, this clone turned up a few times. The chain is built from TRBV27 and TRBJ1-5, with D maybe TRBD1 (5 bases). V was trimmed by 6 bases and J by 0 bases, leaving 9 bases between them. The CDR3 totals 14 residues. The germline gives CDR1 MNHEY, CDR2 SMNVEV (reference sequence). For the CDR3, the DNA is TGTGCCAGCAGGGAAGGGACTAGCAATCAGCCCCAGCATTTT. Translated, it gives CASREGTSNQPQHF.

The chain uses TRBV5-1 and TRBJ2-7, with TRBD2 identical over 8 bases. Germline-derived CDR1 and CDR2 are SGHRS and YFSETQ. V dropped 4 bases and J dropped 5; count of bases not matched to a gene: 11. There are 15 residues in the CDR3. The CDR3 reads CASSLTGTSQDEQYF. CDR3 in DNA: TGCGCCAGCAGCCTGACCGGGACTAGTCAAGACGAGCAGTACTTC. The full variable domain, with the rest looked up from reference TRBV5-1 and TRBJ2-7, is KAGVTQTPRYLIKTRGQQVTLSCSPISGHRSVSWYQQTPGQGLQFLFEYFSETQRNKGNFPGRFSGRQFSNSRSEMNVSTLELGDSALYLCASSLTGTSQDEQYFGPGTRLTVT.

V usage is TRBV7-9 and J usage is TRBJ2-1, with D tentatively TRBD1 or TRBD2 (6 bases each). V was trimmed by 0 bases and J by 6 bases, leaving 12 bases between them. Per the germline V gene, CDR1 is SEHNR and CDR2 is FQNEAQ (reference sequence). The CDR3 runs 15 residues. CDR3 DNA sequence: TGTGCCAGCAGCTTAGCGGGGGCGGGGTTCAATGAGCAGTTCTTC. It specifies CASSLAGAGFNEQFF.